This TCR beta chain was sequenced in a study of blood T cell repertoires in COVID-19. Study-level background: Whether acute or convalescent, the COVID-19 samples came from the United States, Italy and Spain.

This CDR3 has 15 residues. V dropped 1 base and J dropped 6 bases, with 13 bases sitting between them. Germline V CDR1 and CDR2: LNHDA, SQIVND (reference sequence). Clones were sequenced by immunoSEQ multiplex PCR, and TCRdb holds only the in-frame ones, with some missing. The data hold 400,000 to 500,000 clones, with more than 75% observed a single time. The V call is TRBV19, the J call TRBJ1-5, with D perhaps matching TRBD1 (6 bases). The sequenced material came from PBMCs or T cells enriched from blood (not recorded which). This receptor was taken from a woman between 35 and 50 years old who had recovered from COVID-19. The CDR3 coding sequence is TGTGCCAGTAGTATAGGTACAGGGAGGGGTCAGCCCCAGCATTTT. Translation gives CASSIGTGRGQPQHF.